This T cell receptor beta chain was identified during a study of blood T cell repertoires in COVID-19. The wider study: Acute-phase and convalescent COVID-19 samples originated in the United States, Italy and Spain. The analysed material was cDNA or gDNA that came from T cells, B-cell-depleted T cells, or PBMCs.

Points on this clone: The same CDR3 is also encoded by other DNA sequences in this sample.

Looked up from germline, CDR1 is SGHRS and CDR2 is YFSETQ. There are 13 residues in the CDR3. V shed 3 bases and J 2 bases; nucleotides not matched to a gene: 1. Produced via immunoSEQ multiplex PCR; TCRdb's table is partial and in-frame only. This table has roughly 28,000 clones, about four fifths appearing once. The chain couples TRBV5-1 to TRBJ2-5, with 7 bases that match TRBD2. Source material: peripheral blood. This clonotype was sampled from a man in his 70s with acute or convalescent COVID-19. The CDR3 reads CASSWGGQETQYF. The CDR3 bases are TGCGCCAGCAGCTGGGGGGGTCAAGAGACCCAGTACTTC.